The 15 T cell receptor beta chains below were found in one sample sequenced in a study of technical replicates of blood from a handful of donors. Sequenced by immunoSEQ multiplex PCR; TCRdb stores in-frame clones only, minus some. The sample holds under 85,000 clones; less than 98% are singletons and the top ten take about 0.19%. Sample: T cells isolated from PBMCs. Receptors originate from a human donor in good health.

This rearrangement joins TRBV2 to TRBJ1-5; D might be TRBD1 (5 bases). CDR1 and CDR2 from the germline V gene are SNHLY and FYNNEI. Deletions cut 6 bases from V and 0 bases from J, with 9 bases between. The CDR3 runs 14 residues. CDR3 protein: CASRGVYSNQPQHF. The DNA for the CDR3 is TGTGCCAGCAGAGGGGTTTATAGCAATCAGCCCCAGCATTTT.

The chain combines TRBV14 with TRBJ2-7, with a weak D call TRBD2 (6 bases). The germline gives CDR1 SGHDN, CDR2 FVKESK. The CDR3 sequence is 13 residues long. The ends were cut back, 5 bases at V and 1 base at J, with 9 bases in the middle. The CDR3 reads CASSYGGSYEQYF. CDR3 nucleotides: TGTGCCAGCAGCTACGGGGGTTCCTACGAGCAGTACTTC. The full variable domain, completed using reference TRBV14 and TRBJ2-7, is EAGVTQFPSHSVIEKGQTVTLRCDPISGHDNLYWYRRVMGKEIKFLLHFVKESKQDESGMPNNRFLAERTGGTYSTLKVQPAELEDSGVYFCASSYGGSYEQYFGPGTRLTVT.

This chain connects TRBV5-1 to TRBJ1-1, with no clear D. CDR3 size: 14 residues. Germline V gives CDR1 SGHRS, CDR2 YFSETQ. The germline V and J ends were trimmed by 8 bases and 0 bases, with 14 bases remaining between them. This chain's CDR3 is CASKAGLLNTEAFF. The CDR3 nucleotides read TGCGCCAGTAAGGCAGGCCTTCTGAACACTGAAGCTTTCTTT. Using reference TRBV5-1 and TRBJ1-1 for the parts outside the CDR3, the full variable domain is KAGVTQTPRYLIKTRGQQVTLSCSPISGHRSVSWYQQTPGQGLQFLFEYFSETQRNKGNFPGRFSGRQFSNSRSEMNVSTLELGDSALYLCASKAGLLNTEAFFGQGTRLTVV.

A single count supports this clone. V is TRBV5-4 and J is TRBJ1-1, with TRBD1 identical over 8 bases. The trim removed 4 bases at V and 4 bases at J, leaving 12 bases unmatched. Germline CDR1 reads SGHNT; CDR2 reads YYREEE (reference sequence). The length of the CDR3 is 16 residues. The CDR3 nucleotides read TGTGCCAGCAGCCTACCTCGGACAGGGAAAGGCACTGAAGCTTTCTTT. This gives the protein CASSLPRTGKGTEAFF.

The V gene is TRBV18, the J gene TRBJ1-1; 9 bases fit TRBD1. The CDR3 is 15 residues long. V lost 1 base to trimming and J lost 5 bases; unmatched junction nucleotides: 5. Germline V lookup: CDR1 KGHSH, CDR2 LQKENI. CDR3 amino acids: CASSPQDRGETEAFF. CDR3 nucleotide sequence: TGTGCCAGCTCACCACAGGACAGGGGCGAGACTGAAGCTTTCTTT. Full variable domain (rest looked up from reference TRBV18 and TRBJ1-1): NAGVMQNPRHLVRRRGQEARLRCSPMKGHSHVYWYRQLPEEGLKFMVYLQKENIIDESGMPKERFSAEFPKEGPSILRIQQVVRGDSAAYFCASSPQDRGETEAFFGQGTRLTVV.

The rearrangement joins TRBV7-9 to TRBJ2-4; TRBD1 aligns across 8 bases. This CDR3 contains 15 residues. Trimming removed 4 bases from V and 2 bases from J; junction bases left unmatched: 4. Germline V gives CDR1 SEHNR, CDR2 FQNEAQ (reference sequence). CDR3 residues: CASSSTGGTKNIQYF. DNA for the CDR3: TGTGCCAGCAGCTCTACAGGGGGGACCAAAAACATTCAGTACTTC.

This chain uses TRBV7-9 with TRBJ2-1; possible D gene TRBD2, 8 bases. This CDR3 is 17 amino acids long. The V gene's germline CDR1 is SEHNR and CDR2 FQNEAQ (reference sequence). V was shortened by 5 bases and J by 9 bases, with 26 bases between the two germline ends. Written as DNA, the CDR3 is TGTGCCAGCAGCATCCGCGGGGGGACAGCCCGCCTCAGTGAGCAGTTCTTC. Its translation: CASSIRGGTARLSEQFF.

The gene calls are TRBV2 and TRBJ1-1; D is possibly TRBD1 (5 bases). Looked up from germline, CDR1 is SNHLY and CDR2 is FYNNEI. Trimming pared 6 bases from V and 0 bases from J, leaving 11 bases between. There are 14 residues in the CDR3. CDR3: CASSIGGVNTEAFF. For the CDR3, the DNA is TGTGCCAGCAGCATTGGGGGGGTGAACACTGAAGCTTTCTTT.

The V and J genes are TRBV2 and TRBJ2-3, with TRBD2 as a possible D gene (6 bases). Deletions cut 8 bases from V and 6 bases from J, with 15 bases between. Looked up from germline, CDR1 is SNHLY and CDR2 is FYNNEI. The CDR3 length is 13 residues. CDR3 coding DNA: TGTGCCAGCGGGGGGTCGGAGTGGGATACGCAGTATTTT. It translates to CASGGSEWDTQYF.

The chain is built from TRBV7-2 and TRBJ2-5, with 12 bases identical to TRBD2. Germline CDR1 and CDR2: SGHTA and FQGNSA. J was trimmed by 0 bases and V by 3 bases; bases with no gene match: 5. The CDR3 consists of 17 residues. CDR3 residues: CASSFNRLAGDQETQYF. CDR3 bases: TGTGCCAGCAGCTTCAACCGACTAGCGGGGGACCAAGAGACCCAGTACTTC. Variable domain in full (rest from reference TRBV7-2 and TRBJ2-5): GAGVSQSPSNKVTEKGKDVELRCDPISGHTALYWYRQSLGQGLEFLIYFQGNSAPDKSGLPSDRFSAERTGGSVSTLTIQRTQQEDSAVYLCASSFNRLAGDQETQYFGPGTRLLVL.

V is TRBV6-5 and J is TRBJ2-7; D remains ambiguous. This CDR3 is 13 amino acids long. In germline, CDR1 is MNHEY, CDR2 SVGAGI. Trimming cost V 4 bases and J 6 bases, with 13 bases left between them. The CDR3 region has the DNA TGTGCCAGCAGTTTCTCGGTAGAGCGCGAGCAGTACTTC. Its protein is CASSFSVEREQYF.

The rearrangement links TRBV27 to TRBJ2-7, with 12 bases lining up with TRBD1. Germline CDR1 reads MNHEY; CDR2 reads SMNVEV (reference sequence). Trimming at V came to 6 bases and at J to 4 bases, leaving 7 bases not matched to a gene. The CDR3 extends over 15 amino acids. The chain's CDR3 is CASRYGTGGRYEQYF. CDR3 coding DNA: TGTGCCAGCAGATACGGGACAGGGGGCCGGTACGAGCAGTACTTC.

This clone showed up just once. V is TRBV4-2 and J is TRBJ2-7, with TRBD1 identical over 8 bases. This CDR3 comprises 15 residues. Unmatched junction bases numbered 2, after V lost 0 bases and J lost 1 base. Germline V gives CDR1 LGHNA, CDR2 YNFKEQ. The DNA of the CDR3 is TGTGCCAGCAGCCAAGAGGACAGGGAGTCCTACGAGCAGTACTTC. Its protein is CASSQEDRESYEQYF.

The chain uses TRBV28 and TRBJ2-3; TRBD2 matches 10 bases. The CDR3 contains 17 residues. V shed 2 bases and J 5 bases; nucleotides not matched to a gene: 10. Germline CDR1 MDHEN, CDR2 SYDVKM. The CDR3 spells CASSLRVLAGAGDTQYF. CDR3 coding DNA: TGTGCCAGCAGTTTACGGGTCCTAGCGGGAGCGGGAGATACGCAGTATTTT. The full variable domain, with the rest looked up from reference TRBV28 and TRBJ2-3, is DVKVTQSSRYLVKRTGEKVFLECVQDMDHENMFWYRQDPGLGLRLIYFSYDVKMKEKGDIPEGYSVSREKKERFSLILESASTNQTSMYLCASSLRVLAGAGDTQYFGPGTRLTVL.

This chain joins TRBV14 and TRBJ1-2; TRBD1 aligns across 9 bases. The length of the CDR3 is 15 residues. J gave up 6 bases and V 4 bases, and 9 bases lay outside the gene matches. The germline V gene encodes CDR1 SGHDN and CDR2 FVKESK. The CDR3 DNA reads TGTGCCAGCAGCCTCGCCGGGACAGGGTTCAATGGCTACACCTTC. Residues: CASSLAGTGFNGYTF.